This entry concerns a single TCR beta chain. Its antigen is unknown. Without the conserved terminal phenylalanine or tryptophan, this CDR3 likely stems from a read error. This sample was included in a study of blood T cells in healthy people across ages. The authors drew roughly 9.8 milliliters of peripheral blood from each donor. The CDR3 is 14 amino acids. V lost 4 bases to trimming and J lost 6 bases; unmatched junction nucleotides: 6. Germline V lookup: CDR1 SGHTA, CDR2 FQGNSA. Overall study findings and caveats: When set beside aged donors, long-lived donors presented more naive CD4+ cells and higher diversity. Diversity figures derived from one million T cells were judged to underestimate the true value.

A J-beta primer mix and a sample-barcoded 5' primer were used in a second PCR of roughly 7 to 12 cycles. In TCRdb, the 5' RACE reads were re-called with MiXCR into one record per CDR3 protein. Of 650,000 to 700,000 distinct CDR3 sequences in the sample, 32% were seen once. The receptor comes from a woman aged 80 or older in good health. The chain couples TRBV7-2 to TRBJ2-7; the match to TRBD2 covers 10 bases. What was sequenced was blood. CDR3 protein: CASSSLAGGREQYL. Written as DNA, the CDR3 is TGTGCCAGCAGCTCCTTAGCGGGGGGACGCGAGCAGTACTTA.